This note documents a single T cell receptor beta chain sequence. Its antigen is still unknown. The V gene end was trimmed by 5 bases and the J gene end by 7 bases; junction bases not matched to a gene: 7. CDR1 is MNHNY, CDR2 SVGAGI, per germline (reference sequence). This CDR3 is built from 15 residues. The sort gate was single viable CD3+CD4+CD8-CD45RO+ cells for memory CD4+ T cells. After thawing, CD4+ T cells were positively selected. The data are from a study of memory CD4+ T cells and cytomegalovirus serostatus. Whole-study results and caveats: CD4+ memory repertoires contained about 40% of the roughly 160 reported CMV TCRbeta sequences.

The protocol was immunoSEQ multiplex PCR, while the TCRdb copy is restricted to in-frame clones and leaves out a portion. The sample shows about 31,000 clones, roughly 80% of them seen only once. The sample consisted of memory CD4+ T cells from blood. The V gene is TRBV6-6, the J gene TRBJ1-4, with 10 bases that match TRBD1. The TCR comes from an adult in good health and CMV-seronegative. Some clones in this sample may be carry-over from other donors' samples. This CDR3 reads CASSEWDRGAEKLFF. In DNA, the CDR3 is TGTGCCAGCAGTGAGTGGGACAGGGGCGCTGAAAAACTGTTTTTT.